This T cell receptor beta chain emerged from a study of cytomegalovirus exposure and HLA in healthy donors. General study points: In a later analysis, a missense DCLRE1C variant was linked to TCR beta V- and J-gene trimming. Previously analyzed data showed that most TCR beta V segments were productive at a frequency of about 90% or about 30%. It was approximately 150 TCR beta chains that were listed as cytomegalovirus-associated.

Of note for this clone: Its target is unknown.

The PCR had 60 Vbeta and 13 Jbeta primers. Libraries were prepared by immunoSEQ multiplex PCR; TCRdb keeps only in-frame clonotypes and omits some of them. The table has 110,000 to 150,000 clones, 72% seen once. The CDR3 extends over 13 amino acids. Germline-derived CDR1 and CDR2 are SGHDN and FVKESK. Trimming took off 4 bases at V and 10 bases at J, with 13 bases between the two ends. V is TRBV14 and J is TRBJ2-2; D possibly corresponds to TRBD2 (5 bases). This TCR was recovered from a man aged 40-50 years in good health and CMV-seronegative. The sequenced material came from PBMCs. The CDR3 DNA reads TGTGCCAGCAGCCCCCGGACCCTAGCGGAGCTGTTTTTT. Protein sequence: CASSPRTLAELFF.